This T cell receptor (beta chain) derives from a study of radiotherapy plus CTLA-4 blockade in lung cancer. Across the study: Disease control was seen in 31% of patients, objective responses in 15% to 20%. Whole-study findings and limits: Reportedly, early blood T cell clone dynamics best predicted response, with interferon-beta. In blood, after radiotherapy plus ipilimumab, tumor-derived TCR clones expanded.

Clones were sequenced by immunoSEQ multiplex PCR, and TCRdb holds only the in-frame ones, with some missing. The sample has about 36,000 clones, approximately 77% seen once. As for this clone: The antigen is undetermined. The identical CDR3 is also encoded by other nucleotide sequences in the sample.

Germline V gene lookup returns CDR1 SGHDN and CDR2 FVKESK. This CDR3 region has 14 residues. The V and J ends lost 3 bases and 4 bases respectively, with 12 bases between them. The chain recombines TRBV14 with TRBJ1-1; unclear D gene. The sequencing used peripheral blood, collected from a patient treated with radiotherapy plus ipilimumab. This clonotype was sampled from a human donor with non-small cell lung cancer who had stable disease on radiotherapy plus ipilimumab. This chain's CDR3 is CASSHRGKGTEAFF. As DNA, the CDR3 is TGTGCCAGCAGCCATCGGGGTAAGGGCACTGAAGCTTTCTTT.